This T cell receptor beta chain was profiled in a study of blood T cell repertoires in COVID-19. TCRdb's copy holds only in-frame clones and misses some; the assay was immunoSEQ multiplex PCR. The sample has about 98,000 clones, 87% seen once. Germline lookup yields CDR1 MNHEY and CDR2 SVGAGI. The V segment lost 8 bases and the J segment 5 bases; nucleotides outside the gene matches: 7. CDR3 length equals 14 residues. V is TRBV6-5 and J is TRBJ2-1; 9 bases map to TRBD1. This receptor was obtained from a man between 65 and 85 years old with acute or convalescent COVID-19. Sequenced: peripheral blood. The CDR3 nucleotides read TGTGCCAGCCGACTGACAGGGGGTCACAATGAGCAGTTCTTC. Its protein product is CASRLTGGHNEQFF.